The 5 T cell receptor beta chains below were found in one sample sequenced in a study of early T cells in non-severe SARS-CoV-2 infection. TCRdb itself ran the 5' RACE reads through MiXCR, one entry per CDR3 protein. The sample has 56,000 or so distinct CDR3 sequences; approximately 10% are singletons. The sample was whole blood. These receptors originate from an adult who was a healthcare worker with PCR-confirmed SARS-CoV-2 infection or an uninfected control (not recorded which).

The chain is built from TRBV6-5 and TRBJ1-3; D is unclear. V lost 7 bases, J lost 0 bases, and 10 bases lay in between. Germline assignment: CDR1 MNHEY and CDR2 SVGAGI. This CDR3 has 14 amino acids. The CDR3 region has the DNA TGTGCCAGCACCCGGACCCGCTCTGGAAACACCATATATTTT. It is translated as CASTRTRSGNTIYF.

At least ten counts were recorded for this clonotype. This rearrangement joins TRBV11-2 to TRBJ2-3; the match to TRBD2 covers 12 bases. This CDR3 region has 15 residues. The germline gives CDR1 SGHAT, CDR2 FQNNGV. V trimming: 5 bases; J trimming: 4 bases; junction bases outside the gene matches: 4. The CDR3 bases are TGTGCCAGCAGCAAACTAGCGGGAGGACCAGATACGCAGTATTTT. This translates into CASSKLAGGPDTQYF.

In its sample, this clonotype was seen a few times. The V call is TRBV7-2, the J call TRBJ2-3; maybe TRBD2 (5 bases). Per the germline V gene, CDR1 is SGHTA and CDR2 is FQGNSA. The CDR3 is 15 residues long. The V gene lost 3 bases and the J gene lost 0 bases, with 10 bases spanning the gap. CDR3 amino acids: CASSFQSGSTDTQYF. CDR3 DNA: TGTGCCAGCAGCTTTCAGAGCGGTAGCACAGATACGCAGTATTTT.

The V and J genes are TRBV6-1 and TRBJ2-3; 9 bases are a match to TRBD1. The germline V gene has CDR1 MNHNS and CDR2 SASEGT. This CDR3 has 16 amino acids. V lost 4 bases, J lost 1 base, and 6 bases stayed unmatched. The CDR3 region is CASSGGQGTRTDTQYF. CDR3 in DNA: TGTGCCAGCAGTGGCGGACAGGGGACCCGCACAGATACGCAGTATTTT.

This chain uses TRBV7-2 with TRBJ2-7; perhaps TRBD2 as D (6 bases). In germline, CDR1 is SGHTA, CDR2 FQGNSA. The ends were cut back, 2 bases at V and 5 bases at J, with 10 bases in the middle. The CDR3 runs 13 residues. CDR3 in amino acids: CASSLQSGDEQYF. CDR3 coding DNA: TGTGCCAGCAGCTTACAGTCGGGGGACGAGCAGTACTTC.